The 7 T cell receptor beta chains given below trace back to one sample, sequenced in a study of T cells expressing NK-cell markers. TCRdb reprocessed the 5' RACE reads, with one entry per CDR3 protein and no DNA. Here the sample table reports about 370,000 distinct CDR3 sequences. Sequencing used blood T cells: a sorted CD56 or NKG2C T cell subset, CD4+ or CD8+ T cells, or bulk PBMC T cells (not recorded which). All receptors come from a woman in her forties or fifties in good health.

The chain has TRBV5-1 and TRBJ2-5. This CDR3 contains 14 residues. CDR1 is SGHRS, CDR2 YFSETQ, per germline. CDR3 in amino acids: CASSLEVSQETQYF.

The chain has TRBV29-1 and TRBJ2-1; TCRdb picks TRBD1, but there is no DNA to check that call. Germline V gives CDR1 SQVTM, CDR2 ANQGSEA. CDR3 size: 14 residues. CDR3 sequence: CSVSQGAVYNEQFF.

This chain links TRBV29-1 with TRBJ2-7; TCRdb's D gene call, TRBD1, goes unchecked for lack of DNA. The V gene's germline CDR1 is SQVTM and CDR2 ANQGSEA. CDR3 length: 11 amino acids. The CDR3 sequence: CSVNRAGEQYF.

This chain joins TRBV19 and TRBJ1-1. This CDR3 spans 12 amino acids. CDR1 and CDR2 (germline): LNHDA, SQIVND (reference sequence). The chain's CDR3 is CASIAVNTEAFF.

CDR3 in amino acids: CASSLLGGEAGLGLPYNEQFF. The genes are TRBV5-5 and TRBJ2-1; TCRdb selects TRBD2, and the lack of DNA leaves this call unchecked. The CDR3 covers 21 residues. Germline V gene sequence: CDR1 SGHKS, CDR2 YYEKEE (reference sequence).

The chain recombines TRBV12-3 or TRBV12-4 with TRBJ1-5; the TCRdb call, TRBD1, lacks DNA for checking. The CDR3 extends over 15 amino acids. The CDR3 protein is CASSHTGSGNQPQHF.

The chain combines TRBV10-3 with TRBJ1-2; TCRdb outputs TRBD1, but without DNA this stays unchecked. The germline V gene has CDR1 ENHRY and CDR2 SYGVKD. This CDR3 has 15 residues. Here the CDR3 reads CAIRGSSGEDYGYTF.